The following is a TCR beta chain sequence with its context. These data belong to a study of cytomegalovirus exposure and HLA in healthy donors. This CDR3 comprises 15 residues. The germline gives CDR1 MGHRA, CDR2 YSYEKL. The ends lost 2 bases at V and 9 bases at J; junction bases unmatched: 8. Researchers ran the PCR with 60 Vbeta and 13 Jbeta primers. Repertoires were generated with immunoSEQ multiplex PCR, while TCRdb's copy carries only in-frame clones and drops some. Here the sample table reports 200,000 to 250,000 clones. The TCR was taken from a girl aged 2 to 9 in good health and CMV-seropositive. The sequencing input was PBMCs. V usage is TRBV4-1 and J usage is TRBJ2-1; 9 positions match TRBD2. CDR3 loop: CASSQIAGEISEQFF. The DNA for the CDR3 is TGCGCCAGCAGCCAAATAGCGGGAGAGATCAGTGAGCAGTTCTTC.